The next 19 T cell receptor beta chains were all read from a single sample in a study of shared clonotypes between healthy human individuals. The protocol was immunoSEQ multiplex PCR, while the TCRdb copy is restricted to in-frame clones and leaves out a portion. Of roughly 1,600,000 clones listed, 98% to 99% are singletons. Specimen: naive CD4+ T cells sorted from blood. As for subset: CD45RA+ positively selected. Every receptor here comes from a man between 25 and 39 years old in good health.

The chain recombines TRBV5-1 with TRBJ2-7; TRBD2 matches 8 bases. Germline assignment: CDR1 SGHRS and CDR2 YFSETQ. With 4 bases clipped from V and 1 base from J, the junction kept 10 bases outside the gene matches. The CDR3 contains 16 residues. The CDR3 region is CASSTEAGAYSYEQYF. CDR3 nucleotide sequence: TGCGCCAGCAGCACGGAAGCGGGGGCCTATTCCTACGAGCAGTACTTC.

The genes are TRBV9 and TRBJ2-7; D call uncertain. This CDR3 region has 14 residues. Germline V gene lookup returns CDR1 SGDLS and CDR2 YYNGEE. V lost 1 base and J 0 bases, leaving 8 bases between the germline ends. CDR3 nucleotide sequence: TGTGCCAGCAGCGTAAGTCAGGACTCCTACGAGCAGTACTTC. This codes for CASSVSQDSYEQYF.

This chain uses TRBV28 with TRBJ2-2; 7 nucleotides agree with TRBD1. The CDR3 is made up of 15 amino acids. Looked up from germline, CDR1 is MDHEN and CDR2 is SYDVKM. V shed 7 bases and J 4 bases; nucleotides not matched to a gene: 9. CDR3 amino acids: CASTDRAGFTGELFF. DNA of the CDR3: TGTGCCAGCACCGACAGGGCAGGGTTCACCGGGGAGCTGTTTTTT.

The genes are TRBV19 and TRBJ1-4, with D possibly TRBD1 on 6 matching bases. CDR3 length: 15 residues. Trimming removed 6 bases from V and 4 bases from J, with 15 bases in between. Germline loops: CDR1 LNHDA, CDR2 SQIVND (reference sequence). This CDR3 is CASSRNGQLNEKLFF. Written as DNA, the CDR3 is TGTGCCAGTAGCCGGAACGGACAGCTTAATGAAAAACTGTTTTTT.

This chain joins TRBV7-2 and TRBJ1-1; maybe TRBD1 (6 bases). Germline V gene sequence: CDR1 SGHTA, CDR2 FQGNSA. V was cut by 5 bases and J by 0 bases, with 13 bases left in between. This CDR3 comprises 15 residues. The CDR3 reads CASSAGQSMNTEAFF. The CDR3, as DNA: TGTGCCAGCAGCGCCGGACAGAGCATGAACACTGAAGCTTTCTTT.

V is TRBV14 and J is TRBJ2-5, with D perhaps assigned TRBD1 or TRBD2 (5 bases each). Germline V CDR1 and CDR2: SGHDN, FVKESK. Trimming stripped 3 bases from V and 3 bases from J, with 8 bases between. This CDR3 is 13 amino acids long. CDR3 sequence (DNA): TGTGCCAGCAGCCATAGGGACGAAGAGACCCAGTACTTC. It translates to CASSHRDEETQYF.

The V call is TRBV9, the J call TRBJ1-1; D remains unclear. The CDR3 spans 13 residues. Germline assignment: CDR1 SGDLS and CDR2 YYNGEE. Trimming took 3 bases from V and 1 from J, leaving 7 bases between them. In nucleotides, the CDR3 is TGTGCCAGCAGCGGTTACCAGAACACTGAAGCTTTCTTT. This gives the protein CASSGYQNTEAFF.

The sample holds one count of this clone. The chain couples TRBV4-1 to TRBJ1-1; D remains ambiguous. The CDR3 is made up of 14 amino acids. CDR1 and CDR2 (germline): MGHRA, YSYEKL. The ends were cut back, 3 bases at V and 5 bases at J, with 13 bases in the middle. The CDR3 loop is CASSQPTGSTEAFF. CDR3 nucleotides: TGCGCCAGCAGCCAGCCCACTGGGAGTACTGAAGCTTTCTTT.

CDR3 loop: CASSRGAGELFF. In nucleotides, the CDR3 is TGTGCCAGCAGCAGAGGGGCCGGGGAGCTGTTTTTT. The V gene is TRBV13, the J gene TRBJ2-2; either TRBD1 or TRBD2 may fit D (5 bases each). Germline CDR1 PRHDT, CDR2 FYEKMQ (reference sequence). CDR3 size: 12 residues. V gave up 5 bases and J gave up 6 bases, with 7 bases separating them.

The rearrangement links TRBV5-1 to TRBJ1-3; a weak D match, TRBD1 (6 bases). The V end lost 0 bases, the J end lost 4 bases, and 17 bases lay between the germline ends. CDR1 is SGHRS and CDR2 is YFSETQ in the germline V gene. This CDR3 is 17 amino acids long. The CDR3 coding sequence is TGCGCCAGCAGCTTGGCGCCAGGGGAGGGGAGAGGAAACACCATATATTTT. Its protein product is CASSLAPGEGRGNTIYF.

This clone was found once. Other nucleotide sequences from this sample produce the same CDR3. V and J are TRBV5-8 and TRBJ1-1; D is possibly TRBD1 (6 bases). Trimming pared 1 base from V and 2 bases from J, leaving 9 bases between. Germline V gene lookup returns CDR1 SGHTS and CDR2 YDEGEE. CDR3 length equals 14 residues. CDR3 in amino acids: CASSLRGRNTEAFF. DNA of the CDR3: TGTGCCAGCAGCTTGCGGGGGCGAAACACTGAAGCTTTCTTT.

This chain joins TRBV5-5 and TRBJ2-7; 7 bases are shared with TRBD2. Trimming at V came to 4 bases and at J to 4 bases, leaving 14 bases not matched to a gene. The germline CDR1 and CDR2 sequences are SGHKS and YYEKEE (reference sequence). The CDR3 is 16 amino acids. For the CDR3, the DNA is TGTGCCAGCAGCAACCGGGGGGTAGCGGAAAGATACGAGCAGTACTTC. This encodes CASSNRGVAERYEQYF. Supplemented by reference TRBV5-5 and TRBJ2-7, the full variable domain reads DAGVTQSPTHLIKTRGQQVTLRCSPISGHKSVSWYQQVLGQGPQFIFQYYEKEERGRGNFPDRFSARQFPNYSSELNVNALLLGDSALYLCASSNRGVAERYEQYFGPGTRLTVT.

In this sample, this clone turned up once. The rearrangement uses TRBV7-9 and TRBJ1-5; 9 bases align to TRBD1. There are 16 residues in the CDR3. V lost 4 bases, J lost 4 bases, and 8 bases stayed unmatched. Germline CDR1 SEHNR, CDR2 FQNEAQ (reference sequence). CDR3 DNA: TGTGCCAGCAGCTCCCCTTCCGGGACAGGGAATCAGCCCCAGCATTTT. As protein: CASSSPSGTGNQPQHF.

The CDR3 protein is CASSQDELGATEAFF. Written as DNA, the CDR3 is TGCGCCAGCAGCCAAGATGAGTTGGGGGCCACTGAAGCTTTCTTT. The rearrangement joins TRBV4-1 to TRBJ1-1; D perhaps matches TRBD1 (6 bases). The V end was cut by 0 bases, the J end by 4 bases, with 12 bases between. The CDR3 covers 15 residues. Germline CDR1 and CDR2: MGHRA and YSYEKL.

As regards this clone: This same CDR3 is encoded by further DNA sequences in the sample. CDR3 protein: CATSRGGTNEKLFF. CDR3 sequence (DNA): TGTGCCACCAGCAGAGGTGGGACGAATGAAAAACTGTTTTTT. V usage is TRBV15 and J usage is TRBJ1-4; D may be TRBD1 (5 bases). Deletions cut 1 base from V and 5 bases from J, with 8 bases between. This CDR3 spans 14 amino acids. Germline loops: CDR1 LNHNV, CDR2 YYDKDF (reference sequence).

The chain employs TRBV19 and TRBJ1-5; TRBD1 agrees at 7 bases. There are 15 residues in the CDR3. CDR1 and CDR2 (germline): LNHDA, SQIVND (reference sequence). Trimming took 5 bases from V and 6 from J; bases not matched to a gene: 10. DNA for the CDR3: TGTGCCAGTAGTTATGGGGTGGACAGGCGTCAGCCCCAGCATTTT. Its protein product is CASSYGVDRRQPQHF.

V usage is TRBV4-1 and J usage is TRBJ1-5; 9 nucleotides line up with TRBD1. Germline-derived CDR1 and CDR2 are MGHRA and YSYEKL. The CDR3 consists of 16 residues. Trimming cost V 2 bases and J 7 bases; bases outside gene matches: 9. CDR3 DNA: TGCGCCAGCAGCCAACCTACAGGGGGCTCCCGGCAGCCCCAGCATTTT. Its translation is CASSQPTGGSRQPQHF.

The J gene is TRBJ2-5, the V gene TRBV21-1. TRBV21-1 is classified as a pseudogene. The CDR3 runs to 15 residues. The chain's CDR3 is CASSKVTQQRETQYF. The CDR3 bases are TGTGCCAGCAGCAAAGTAACCCAACAAAGGGAGACCCAGTACTTC.

The chain joins TRBV25-1 to TRBJ1-4; D ambiguous. The germline V gene encodes CDR1 MGHDK and CDR2 SYGVNS. Deletions cut 6 bases from V and 1 base from J, with 9 bases between. The CDR3 has 14 amino acids. CDR3 bases: TGTGCCAGCAGACCCCACGGAACTAATGAAAAACTGTTTTTT. Protein sequence: CASRPHGTNEKLFF.